There are a few counts of the clone carrying this T cell receptor beta chain. The data were obtained in a study of cytomegalovirus exposure and HLA in healthy donors. Using immunoSEQ multiplex PCR, the repertoire was profiled, and TCRdb retains in-frame clones only, with some absent. The sample lists 150,000 or so clones, approximately 87% occurring once. Germline V gene sequence: CDR1 PRHDT, CDR2 FYEKMQ (reference sequence). The CDR3 is 15 residues long. V lost 1 base, J lost 0 bases, and 3 bases stayed unmatched. Sequencing was carried out using PBMCs. This TCR derives from a woman aged 25 to 39 in good health and CMV-seronegative. The chain carries TRBV13 and TRBJ2-7; TRBD2 agrees at 7 bases. CDR3 coding DNA: TGTGCCAGCAGCTTAGTAGCGGGCCCCTCCTACGAGCAGTACTTC. This gives the protein CASSLVAGPSYEQYF.